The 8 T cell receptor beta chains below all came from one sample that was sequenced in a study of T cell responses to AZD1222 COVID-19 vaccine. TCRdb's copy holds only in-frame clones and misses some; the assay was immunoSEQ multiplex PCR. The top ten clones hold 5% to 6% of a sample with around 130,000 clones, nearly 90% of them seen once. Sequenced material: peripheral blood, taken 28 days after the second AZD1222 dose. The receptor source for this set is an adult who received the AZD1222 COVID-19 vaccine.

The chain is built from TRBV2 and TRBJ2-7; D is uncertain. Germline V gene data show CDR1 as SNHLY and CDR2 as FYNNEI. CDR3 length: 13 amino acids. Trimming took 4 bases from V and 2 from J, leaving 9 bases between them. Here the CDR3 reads CASSAFPPYEQYF. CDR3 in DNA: TGTGCCAGCAGTGCGTTCCCCCCCTACGAGCAGTACTTC. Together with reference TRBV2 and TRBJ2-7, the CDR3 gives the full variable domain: EPEVTQTPSHQVTQMGQEVILRCVPISNHLYFYWYRQILGQKVEFLVSFYNNEISEKSEIFDDQFSVERPDGSNFTLKIRSTKLEDSAMYFCASSAFPPYEQYFGPGTRLTVT.

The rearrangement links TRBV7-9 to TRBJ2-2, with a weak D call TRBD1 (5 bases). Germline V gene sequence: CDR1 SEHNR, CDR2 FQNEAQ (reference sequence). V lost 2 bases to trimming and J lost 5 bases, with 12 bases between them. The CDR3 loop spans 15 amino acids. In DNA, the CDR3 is TGTGCCAGCAGCTTACTGGGGCCCCAAACCGGGGAGCTGTTTTTT. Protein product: CASSLLGPQTGELFF.

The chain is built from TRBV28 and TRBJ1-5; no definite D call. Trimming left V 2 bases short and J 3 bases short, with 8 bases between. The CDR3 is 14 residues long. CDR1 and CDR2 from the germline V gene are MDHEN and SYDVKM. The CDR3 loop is CASSLAQINQPQHF. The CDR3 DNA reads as TGTGCCAGCAGTTTAGCACAAATCAATCAGCCCCAGCATTTT.

CDR3 residues: CASSQSEGQGGTEAFF. CDR3 nucleotide sequence: TGTGCCAGCAGCCAATCAGAAGGACAGGGAGGCACTGAAGCTTTCTTT. The rearrangement uses TRBV7-8 and TRBJ1-1, with TRBD1 matching 8 bases. From germline, CDR1 is SGHVS and CDR2 FQNEAQ. V was clipped by 5 bases and J by 4 bases; unmatched bases: 12. This CDR3 is 16 amino acids long. The full variable domain, its missing parts supplied by reference TRBV7-8 and TRBJ1-1, is GAGVSQSPRYKVAKRGQDVALRCDPISGHVSLFWYQQALGQGPEFLTYFQNEAQLDKSGLPSDRFFAERPEGSVSTLKIQRTQQEDSAVYLCASSQSEGQGGTEAFFGQGTRLTVV.

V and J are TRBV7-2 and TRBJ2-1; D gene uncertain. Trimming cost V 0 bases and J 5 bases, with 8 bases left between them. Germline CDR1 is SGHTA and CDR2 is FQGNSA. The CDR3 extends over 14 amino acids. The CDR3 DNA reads TGTGCCAGCAGCTTAGCGCCTCTTGACAATGAGCAGTTCTTC. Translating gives CASSLAPLDNEQFF.

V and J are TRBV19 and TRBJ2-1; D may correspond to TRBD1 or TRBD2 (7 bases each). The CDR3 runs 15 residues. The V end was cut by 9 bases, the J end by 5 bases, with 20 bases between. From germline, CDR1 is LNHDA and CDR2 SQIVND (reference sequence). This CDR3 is CASTVDQGGDNEQFF. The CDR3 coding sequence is TGTGCCAGCACCGTCGATCAGGGGGGGGACAATGAGCAGTTCTTC.

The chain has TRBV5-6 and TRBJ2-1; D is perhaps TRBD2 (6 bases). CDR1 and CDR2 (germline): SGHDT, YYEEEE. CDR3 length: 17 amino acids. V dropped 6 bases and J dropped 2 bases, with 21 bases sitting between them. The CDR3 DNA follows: TGTGCCAGCAACCTCCCCCTGGGACTTGGCGCCTACAATGAGCAGTTCTTC. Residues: CASNLPLGLGAYNEQFF.

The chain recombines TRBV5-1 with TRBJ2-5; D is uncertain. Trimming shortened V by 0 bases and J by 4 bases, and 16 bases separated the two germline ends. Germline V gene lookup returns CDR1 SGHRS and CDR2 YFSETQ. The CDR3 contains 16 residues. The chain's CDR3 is CASSLVPGTRGETQYF. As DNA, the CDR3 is TGCGCCAGCAGCTTGGTTCCGGGTACGAGAGGAGAGACCCAGTACTTC.